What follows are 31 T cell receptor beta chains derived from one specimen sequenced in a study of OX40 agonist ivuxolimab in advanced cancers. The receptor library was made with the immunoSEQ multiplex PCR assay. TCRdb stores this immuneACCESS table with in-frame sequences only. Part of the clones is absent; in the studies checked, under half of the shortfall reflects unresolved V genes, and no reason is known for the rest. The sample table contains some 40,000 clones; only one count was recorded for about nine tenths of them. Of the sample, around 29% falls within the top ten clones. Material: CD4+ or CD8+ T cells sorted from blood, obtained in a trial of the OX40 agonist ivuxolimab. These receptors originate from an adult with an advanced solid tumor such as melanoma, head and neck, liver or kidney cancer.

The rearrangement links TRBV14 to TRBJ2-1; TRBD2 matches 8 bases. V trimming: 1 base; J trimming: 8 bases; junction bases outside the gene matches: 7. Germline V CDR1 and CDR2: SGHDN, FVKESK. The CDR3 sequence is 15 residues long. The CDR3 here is CASSQGPGGADEQFF. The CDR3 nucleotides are TGTGCCAGCAGCCAAGGACCGGGAGGGGCGGATGAGCAGTTCTTC.

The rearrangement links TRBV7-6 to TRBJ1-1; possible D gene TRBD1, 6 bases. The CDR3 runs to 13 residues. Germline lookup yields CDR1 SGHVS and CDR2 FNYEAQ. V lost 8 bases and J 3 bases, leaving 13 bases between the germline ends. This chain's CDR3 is CASARGGHTEAFF. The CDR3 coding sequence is TGTGCCAGCGCCCGCGGGGGGCACACTGAAGCTTTCTTT.

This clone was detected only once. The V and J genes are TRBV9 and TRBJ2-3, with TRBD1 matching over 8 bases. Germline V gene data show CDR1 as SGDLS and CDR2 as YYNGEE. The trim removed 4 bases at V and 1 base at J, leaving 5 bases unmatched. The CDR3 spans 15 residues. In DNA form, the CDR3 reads TGTGCCAGCAGCTTACAGGGGGGAGGCACAGATACGCAGTATTTT. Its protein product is CASSLQGGGTDTQYF.

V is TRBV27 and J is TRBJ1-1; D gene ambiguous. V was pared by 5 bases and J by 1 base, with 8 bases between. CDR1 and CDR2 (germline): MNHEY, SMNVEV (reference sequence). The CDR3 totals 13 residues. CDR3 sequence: CASSDWGNTEAFF. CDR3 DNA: TGTGCCAGCAGTGACTGGGGGAACACTGAAGCTTTCTTT.

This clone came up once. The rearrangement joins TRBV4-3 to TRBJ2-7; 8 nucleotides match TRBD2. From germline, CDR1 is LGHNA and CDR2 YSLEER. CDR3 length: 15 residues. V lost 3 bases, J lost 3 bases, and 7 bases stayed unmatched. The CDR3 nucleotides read TGCGCCAGCAGCCAGTACAGCGGGAGCTACTACGAGCAGTACTTC. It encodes CASSQYSGSYYEQYF.

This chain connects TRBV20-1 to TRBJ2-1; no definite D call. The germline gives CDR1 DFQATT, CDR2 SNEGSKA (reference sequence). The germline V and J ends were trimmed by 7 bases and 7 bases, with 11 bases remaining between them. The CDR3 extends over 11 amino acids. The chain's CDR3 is CSVDPQNEQFF. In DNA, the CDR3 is TGCAGTGTGGACCCCCAGAATGAGCAGTTCTTC.

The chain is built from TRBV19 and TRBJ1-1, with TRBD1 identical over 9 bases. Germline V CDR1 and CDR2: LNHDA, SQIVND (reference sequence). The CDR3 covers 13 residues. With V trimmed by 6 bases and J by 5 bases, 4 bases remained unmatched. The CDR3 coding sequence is TGTGCCAGTAGACAGGGGGCGGCGACTGAAGCTTTCTTT. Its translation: CASRQGAATEAFF.

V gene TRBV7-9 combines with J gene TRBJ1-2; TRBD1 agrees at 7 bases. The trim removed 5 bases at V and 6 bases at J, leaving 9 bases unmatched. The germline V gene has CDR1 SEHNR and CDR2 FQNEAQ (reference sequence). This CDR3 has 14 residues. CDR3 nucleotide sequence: TGTGCCAGCAGCCAAGGGAGGGGGCTCGATGGCTACACCTTC. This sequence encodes CASSQGRGLDGYTF.

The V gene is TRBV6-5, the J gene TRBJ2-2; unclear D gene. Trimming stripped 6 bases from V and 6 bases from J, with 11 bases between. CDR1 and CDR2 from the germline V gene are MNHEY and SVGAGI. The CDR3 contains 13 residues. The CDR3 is CASSHTPAGELFF. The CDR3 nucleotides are TGTGCCAGCAGCCACACCCCCGCCGGGGAGCTGTTTTTT.

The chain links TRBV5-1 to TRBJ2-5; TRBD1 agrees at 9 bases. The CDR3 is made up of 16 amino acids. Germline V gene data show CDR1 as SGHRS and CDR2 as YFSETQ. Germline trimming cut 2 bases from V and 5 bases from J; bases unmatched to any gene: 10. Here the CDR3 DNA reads TGCGCCAGCAGCTTAAGGACAGACAGGGGGAGGGAGACCCAGTACTTC. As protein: CASSLRTDRGRETQYF.

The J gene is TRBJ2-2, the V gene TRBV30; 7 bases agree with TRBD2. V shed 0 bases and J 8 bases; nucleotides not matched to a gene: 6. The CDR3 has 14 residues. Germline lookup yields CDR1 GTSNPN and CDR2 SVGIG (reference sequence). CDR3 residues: CAWSVLAGVGELFF. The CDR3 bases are TGTGCCTGGAGTGTACTGGCGGGAGTTGGGGAGCTGTTTTTT. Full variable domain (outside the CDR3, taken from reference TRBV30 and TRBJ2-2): SQTIHQWPATLVQPVGSPLSLECTVEGTSNPNLYWYRQAAGRGLQLLFYSVGIGQISSEVPQNLSASRPQDRQFILSSKKLLLSDSGFYLCAWSVLAGVGELFFGEGSRLTVL.

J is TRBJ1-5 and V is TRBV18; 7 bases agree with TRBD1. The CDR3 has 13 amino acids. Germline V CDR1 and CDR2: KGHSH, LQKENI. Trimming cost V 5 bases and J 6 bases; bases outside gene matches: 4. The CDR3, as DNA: TGTGCCAGCTCATCGACAGGGTTTCAGCCCCAGCATTTT. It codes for CASSSTGFQPQHF.

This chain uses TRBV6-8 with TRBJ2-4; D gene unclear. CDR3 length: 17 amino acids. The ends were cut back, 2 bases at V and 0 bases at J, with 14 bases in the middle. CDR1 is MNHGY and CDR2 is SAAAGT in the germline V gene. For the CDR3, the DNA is TGTGCCAGCAGTTACAACTGGCAGCTAGTAGCCAAAAACATTCAGTACTTC. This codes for CASSYNWQLVAKNIQYF.

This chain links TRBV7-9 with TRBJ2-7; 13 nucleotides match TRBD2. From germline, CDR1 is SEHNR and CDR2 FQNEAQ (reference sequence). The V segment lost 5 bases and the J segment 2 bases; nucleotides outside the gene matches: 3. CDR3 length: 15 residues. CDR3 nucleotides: TGTGCCAGCAGCCCTGGGACTAGCGGGACCTACGAGCAGTACTTC. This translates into CASSPGTSGTYEQYF.

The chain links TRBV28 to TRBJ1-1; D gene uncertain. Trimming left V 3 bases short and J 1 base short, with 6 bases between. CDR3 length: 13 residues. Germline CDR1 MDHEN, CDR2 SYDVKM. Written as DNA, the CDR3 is TGTGCCAGCAGTTTGAGCGAGAACACTGAAGCTTTCTTT. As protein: CASSLSENTEAFF. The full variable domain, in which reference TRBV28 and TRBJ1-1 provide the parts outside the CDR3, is DVKVTQSSRYLVKRTGEKVFLECVQDMDHENMFWYRQDPGLGLRLIYFSYDVKMKEKGDIPEGYSVSREKKERFSLILESASTNQTSMYLCASSLSENTEAFFGQGTRLTVV.

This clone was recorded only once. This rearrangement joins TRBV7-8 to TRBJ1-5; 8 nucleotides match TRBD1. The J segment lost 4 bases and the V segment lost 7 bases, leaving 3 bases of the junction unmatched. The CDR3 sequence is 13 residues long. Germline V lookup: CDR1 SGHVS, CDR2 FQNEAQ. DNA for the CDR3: TGTGCCAGCACCCAGGGGGCAAATCAGCCCCAGCATTTT. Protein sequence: CASTQGANQPQHF.

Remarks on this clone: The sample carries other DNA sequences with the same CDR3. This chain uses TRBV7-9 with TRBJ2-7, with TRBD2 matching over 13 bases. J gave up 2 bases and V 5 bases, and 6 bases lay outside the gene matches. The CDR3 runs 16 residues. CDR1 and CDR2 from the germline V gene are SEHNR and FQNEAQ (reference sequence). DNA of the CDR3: TGTGCCAGCAGCCTCGGACTAGCGGGAGCAACCTACGAGCAGTACTTC. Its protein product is CASSLGLAGATYEQYF.

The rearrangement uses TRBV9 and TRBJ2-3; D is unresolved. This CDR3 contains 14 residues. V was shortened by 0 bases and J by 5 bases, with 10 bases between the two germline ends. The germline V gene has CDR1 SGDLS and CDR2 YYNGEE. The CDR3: CASSVVDGGDTQYF. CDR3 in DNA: TGTGCCAGCAGCGTAGTTGACGGTGGAGATACGCAGTATTTT.

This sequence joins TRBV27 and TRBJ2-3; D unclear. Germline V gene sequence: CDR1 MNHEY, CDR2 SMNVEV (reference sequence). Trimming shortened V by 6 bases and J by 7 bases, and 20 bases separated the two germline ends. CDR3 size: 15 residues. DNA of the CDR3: TGTGCCAGCAGCTTGAAGTGGTCTGGTGGATATACGCAGTATTTT. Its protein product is CASSLKWSGGYTQYF.

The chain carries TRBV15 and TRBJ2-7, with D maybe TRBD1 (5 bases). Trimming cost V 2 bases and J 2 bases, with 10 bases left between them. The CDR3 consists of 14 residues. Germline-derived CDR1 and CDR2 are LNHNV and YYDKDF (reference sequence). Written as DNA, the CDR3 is TGTGCCACCAGCAGAAGCAGGGTTACCTACGAGCAGTACTTC. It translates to CATSRSRVTYEQYF.

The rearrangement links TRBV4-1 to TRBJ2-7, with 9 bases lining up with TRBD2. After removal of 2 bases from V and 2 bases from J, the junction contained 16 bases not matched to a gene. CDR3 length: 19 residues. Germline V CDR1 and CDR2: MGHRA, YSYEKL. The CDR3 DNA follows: TGCGCCAGCAGCCAAAAACAACCTTTAGGAGCGGGAGGTACCTACGAGCAGTACTTC. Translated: CASSQKQPLGAGGTYEQYF.

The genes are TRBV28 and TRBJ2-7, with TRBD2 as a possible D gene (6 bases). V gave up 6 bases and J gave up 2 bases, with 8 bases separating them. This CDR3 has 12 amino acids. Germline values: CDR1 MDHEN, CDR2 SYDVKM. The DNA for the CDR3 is TGTGCCAGCAGCCAGCGGGCCTACGAGCAGTACTTC. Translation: CASSQRAYEQYF.

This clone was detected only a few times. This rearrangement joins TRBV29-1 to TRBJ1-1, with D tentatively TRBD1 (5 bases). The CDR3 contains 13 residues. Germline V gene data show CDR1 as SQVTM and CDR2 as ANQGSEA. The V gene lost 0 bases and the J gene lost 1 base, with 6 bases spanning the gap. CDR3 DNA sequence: TGCAGCGTTGAAGAGGACAAGAACACTGAAGCTTTCTTT. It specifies CSVEEDKNTEAFF. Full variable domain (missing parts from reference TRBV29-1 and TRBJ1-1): SAVISQKPSRDICQRGTSLTIQCQVDSQVTMMFWYRQQPGQSLTLIATANQGSEATYESGFVIDKFPISRPNLTFSTLTVSNMSPEDSSIYLCSVEEDKNTEAFFGQGTRLTVV.

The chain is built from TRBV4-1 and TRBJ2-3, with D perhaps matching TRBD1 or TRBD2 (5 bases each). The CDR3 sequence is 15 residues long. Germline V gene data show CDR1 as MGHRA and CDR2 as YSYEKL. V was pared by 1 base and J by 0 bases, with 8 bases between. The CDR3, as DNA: TGCGCCAGCAGCCAAGTTTGGGGGAGCACAGATACGCAGTATTTT. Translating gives CASSQVWGSTDTQYF.

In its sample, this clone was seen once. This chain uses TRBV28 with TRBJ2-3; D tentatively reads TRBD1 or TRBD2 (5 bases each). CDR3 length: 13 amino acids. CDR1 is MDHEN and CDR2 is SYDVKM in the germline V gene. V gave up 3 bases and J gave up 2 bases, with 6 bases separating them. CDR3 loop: CASSLGTTDTQYF. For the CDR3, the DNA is TGTGCCAGCAGTTTGGGGACCACAGATACGCAGTATTTT.

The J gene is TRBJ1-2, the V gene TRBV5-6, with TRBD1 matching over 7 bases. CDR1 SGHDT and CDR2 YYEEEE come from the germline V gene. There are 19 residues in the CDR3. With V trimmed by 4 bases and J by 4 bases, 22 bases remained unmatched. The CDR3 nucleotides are TGTGCCAGCAGCCTCGGGACAGAAGTTCTACTAAGATTGGGCTATGGCTACACCTTC. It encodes CASSLGTEVLLRLGYGYTF.

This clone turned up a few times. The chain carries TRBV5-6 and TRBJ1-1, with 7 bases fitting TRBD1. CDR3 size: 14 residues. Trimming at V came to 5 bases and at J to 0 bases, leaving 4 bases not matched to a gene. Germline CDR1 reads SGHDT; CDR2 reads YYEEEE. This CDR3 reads CASRGQPMNTEAFF. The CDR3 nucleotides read TGTGCCAGCAGGGGACAGCCGATGAACACTGAAGCTTTCTTT.

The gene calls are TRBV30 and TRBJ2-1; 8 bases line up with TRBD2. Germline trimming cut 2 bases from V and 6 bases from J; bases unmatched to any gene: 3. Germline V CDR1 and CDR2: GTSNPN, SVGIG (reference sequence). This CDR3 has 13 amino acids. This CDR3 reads CAWSPGLVNEQFF. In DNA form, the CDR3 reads TGTGCCTGGAGTCCGGGACTAGTCAATGAGCAGTTCTTC.

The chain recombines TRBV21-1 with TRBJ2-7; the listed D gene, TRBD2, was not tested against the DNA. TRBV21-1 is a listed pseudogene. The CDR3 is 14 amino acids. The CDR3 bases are TGTGCCAGCAGCTCTAGCGGGAGGGCCCACGAGCAGTACTTC. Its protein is CASSSSGRAHEQYF.

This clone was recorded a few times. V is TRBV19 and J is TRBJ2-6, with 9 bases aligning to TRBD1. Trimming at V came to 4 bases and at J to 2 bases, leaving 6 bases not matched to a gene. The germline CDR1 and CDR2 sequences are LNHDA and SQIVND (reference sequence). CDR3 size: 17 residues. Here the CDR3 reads CASSRQGDVAGANVLTF. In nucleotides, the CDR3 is TGTGCCAGTAGTAGACAGGGGGATGTGGCTGGGGCCAACGTCCTGACTTTC.

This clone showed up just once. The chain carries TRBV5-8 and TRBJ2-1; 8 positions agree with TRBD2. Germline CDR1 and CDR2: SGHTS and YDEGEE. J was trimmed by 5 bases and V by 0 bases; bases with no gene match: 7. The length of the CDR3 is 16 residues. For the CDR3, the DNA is TGTGCCAGCAGCTTGGCCGAGCGGGAGATCAACAATGAGCAGTTCTTC. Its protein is CASSLAEREINNEQFF.